One sample yielded the 29 T cell receptor beta chains listed below, sequenced in a study of regulatory T cells in long-lasting Graves disease. The time point denotes: newly diagnosed GD, antithyroid drugs for less than 3 months. The TCR library was made from RNA extracted from PBMCs. Construction of the TCR beta libraries employed iRepertoire HTBI primers in conjunction with Arm-PCR of CDR3 regions. One entry per CDR3 protein, called by TCRdb with MiXCR from the multiplex PCR reads. The sample gives some 460,000 distinct CDR3 sequences, around 15% of which show up once; 12% is in the top ten. The same data also went into a second study, on T cells in Graves' hyperthyroidism and ophthalmopathy.

Sequencing used peripheral blood mononuclear cells (PBMCs), obtained at new diagnosis, from a patient treated with antithyroid drugs. The receptors derive from a middle-aged man with Graves disease.

This clonotype occurred many times. The chain joins TRBV24-1 to TRBJ2-1; 13 positions match TRBD2. CDR1 is KGHDR, CDR2 SFDVKD, per germline. Losses at the gene ends were 4 bases for V and 4 bases for J; bases not matched to a gene: 9. The CDR3 has 18 amino acids. DNA of the CDR3: TGTGCCACCAGTGACCGATCAAGGACTAGCGGGAGATACAATGAGCAGTTCTTC. It is translated as CATSDRSRTSGRYNEQFF.

V usage is TRBV4-2 and J usage is TRBJ2-1; 13 bases line up with TRBD2. The CDR3 totals 18 residues. V gave up 1 base and J gave up 7 bases; unmatched junction bases: 10. Germline values: CDR1 LGHNA, CDR2 YNFKEQ. The CDR3 nucleotides are TGTGCCAGCAGCCAAGGTACACTAGCGGGAGGGCCTAGGAATGAGCAGTTCTTC. Amino acid sequence: CASSQGTLAGGPRNEQFF.

This clonotype was recorded a few times. A read error is possible here, since a much larger clone lies one base away. The V call is TRBV5-4, the J call TRBJ2-1; 7 bases line up with TRBD1. The CDR3 runs to 15 residues. CDR1 and CDR2 (germline): SGHNT, YYREEE (reference sequence). V was clipped by 4 bases and J by 4 bases; unmatched bases: 8. The CDR3 region is CASSPNRGTYNEQFF. The CDR3 DNA sequence: TGTGCCAGCAGCCCAAACAGGGGAACGTACAATGAGCAGTTCTTC.

A note on this clonotype: A read error is the likely source, as a far larger clone sits one nucleotide away. The chain is built from TRBV11-2 and TRBJ2-1; 9 bases agree with TRBD1. CDR1 and CDR2 (germline): SGHAT, FQNNGV. This CDR3 comprises 16 residues. The CDR3, as DNA: TGTGCCAGCAGTTTTCTACAGGGGGCCTCCTACAATGACCAGTTCTTC. Translation: CASSFLQGASYNDQFF.

Only a few counts were recorded for this clonotype. The rearrangement joins TRBV6-2 or TRBV6-3 to TRBJ2-7; D ambiguous. The length of the CDR3 is 13 residues. V dropped 0 bases and J dropped 6 bases, with 9 bases sitting between them. Germline V gene sequence: CDR1 MNHEY, CDR2 SVGEGT. The CDR3: CASSYSYSSEQYF. In DNA, the CDR3 is TGTGCCAGCAGTTACTCTTACAGCTCCGAGCAGTACTTC.

This chain uses TRBV7-9 with TRBJ2-5; the D gene is possibly TRBD1 (6 bases). Per germline, CDR1 SEHNR and CDR2 FQNEAQ (reference sequence). V was trimmed by 5 bases and J by 2 bases, leaving 12 bases between them. The CDR3 contains 14 residues. The CDR3 nucleotides read TGTGCCAGCAGCAACTACAGGGAACAAGAGACCCAGTACTTC. This translates into CASSNYREQETQYF.

This clonotype has at least ten counts. The chain joins TRBV20-1 to TRBJ2-7; TRBD1 is a possible D gene (6 bases). Germline CDR1 and CDR2: DFQATT and SNEGSKA (reference sequence). The germline V and J ends were trimmed by 7 bases and 3 bases, with 19 bases remaining between them. This CDR3 has 14 amino acids. CDR3: CSGKGLQGIYEQYF. The CDR3, as DNA: TGCAGTGGGAAGGGGTTACAGGGAATCTACGAGCAGTACTTC.

In this sample, this clonotype turned up a few times. The chain combines TRBV20-1 with TRBJ2-1; TRBD1 might be the D (5 bases). The CDR3 runs 12 residues. V was pared by 5 bases and J by 0 bases, with 5 bases between. Germline assignment: CDR1 DFQATT and CDR2 SNEGSKA (reference sequence). The chain's CDR3 is CSAGHSYNEQFF. CDR3 sequence (DNA): TGCAGTGCTGGACACTCCTACAATGAGCAGTTCTTC.

In this sample, this clonotype turned up many times. The V call is TRBV11-2, the J call TRBJ1-1, with a weak D call TRBD1 (5 bases). The CDR3 covers 13 residues. Germline V gene lookup returns CDR1 SGHAT and CDR2 FQNNGV. The V end was cut by 5 bases, the J end by 11 bases, with 18 bases between. In nucleotides, the CDR3 is TGTGCCAGCAGCCCTTGGGGACTTATTAGGGCTTTCTTT. Amino acids: CASSPWGLIRAFF.

This clonotype was detected ten times or more. This sequence joins TRBV12-3 or TRBV12-4 and TRBJ2-7, with a possible D match to TRBD2 (10 bases). This CDR3 contains 21 residues. The V gene lost 6 bases and the J gene lost 4 bases, with 37 bases spanning the gap. CDR3 DNA sequence: TGTGCCAGCAGCACGTCCCCGGGTGGACAGGGGATCGGAGCGGGAGGGTACGAGCAGTACTTC. Translating it yields CASSTSPGGQGIGAGGYEQYF.

The J gene is TRBJ1-2, the V gene TRBV19; D is undetermined. CDR3 length: 11 amino acids. V dropped 7 bases and J dropped 4 bases, with 7 bases sitting between them. Per the germline V gene, CDR1 is LNHDA and CDR2 is SQIVND (reference sequence). CDR3 residues: CASMRSYGYTF. The CDR3 DNA reads as TGTGCCAGTATGAGGTCCTATGGCTACACCTTC. The entire variable domain, with the rest obtained from reference TRBV19 and TRBJ1-2, is as follows: DGGITQSPKYLFRKEGQNVTLSCEQNLNHDAMYWYRQDPGQGLRLIYYSQIVNDFQKGDIAEGYSVSREKKESFPLTVTSAQKNPTAFYLCASMRSYGYTFGSGTRLTVV.

In its sample, this clonotype was seen a few times. The chain carries TRBV19 and TRBJ1-4; no clear D gene. V gave up 5 bases and J gave up 7 bases, with 14 bases separating them. The CDR3 totals 14 residues. Germline assignment: CDR1 LNHDA and CDR2 SQIVND (reference sequence). CDR3 sequence: CASSPLQDGEKLFF. CDR3 DNA sequence: TGTGCCAGTAGTCCCCTGCAGGACGGTGAAAAACTGTTTTTT.

This clonotype was counted only a few times. The CDR3 coding sequence is TGCAGCGTTTCTGAAAGCCGGGACGAGCAGTACTTC. It codes for CSVSESRDEQYF. The V call is TRBV29-1, the J call TRBJ2-7; D gene ambiguous. There are 12 residues in the CDR3. Germline lookup yields CDR1 SQVTM and CDR2 ANQGSEA. V was shortened by 5 bases and J by 5 bases, with 13 bases between the two germline ends.

In this sample, this clonotype turned up many times. The chain uses TRBV27 and TRBJ2-1; D not resolved. The germline V and J ends were trimmed by 2 bases and 2 bases, with 13 bases remaining between them. The CDR3 runs to 16 residues. Germline assignment: CDR1 MNHEY and CDR2 SMNVEV (reference sequence). The CDR3 region is CASSLSPTPPYNEQFF. DNA of the CDR3: TGTGCCAGCAGTTTAAGTCCTACTCCCCCCTACAATGAGCAGTTCTTC.

Many counts were recorded for this clonotype. An end of the junction does not agree with germline; a read error may underlie this. The V gene is TRBV5-1, the J gene TRBJ2-1, with D hard to call. Germline loops: CDR1 SGHRS, CDR2 YFSETQ. CDR3 length: 15 amino acids. This CDR3 is CASSLWTGSYNEQFF. DNA for the CDR3: TGTGCCAGCAGCTTGTGGACGGGCTCCTACAATGAGCAGTTCTTC. The complete variable domain, with remaining parts taken from reference TRBV5-1 and TRBJ2-1, reads KAGVTQTPRYLIKTRGQQVTLSCSPISGHRSVSWYQQTPGQGLQFLFEYFSETQRNKGNFPGRFSGRQFSNSRSEMNVSTLELGDSALYLCASSLWTGSYNEQFFGPGTRLTVL.

This chain connects TRBV27 to TRBJ2-2; 9 bases are shared with TRBD2. V trimming: 4 bases; J trimming: 4 bases; junction bases outside the gene matches: 10. CDR3 length equals 17 residues. Per the germline V gene, CDR1 is MNHEY and CDR2 is SMNVEV (reference sequence). CDR3 DNA sequence: TGTGCCAGCAGTTCCCCCTCGCTAGCGGGGATCACCGGGGAGCTGTTTTTT. This sequence encodes CASSSPSLAGITGELFF.

This clonotype was observed at least ten times. This chain uses TRBV28 with TRBJ2-5; perhaps TRBD2 as D (5 bases). V was clipped by 4 bases and J by 6 bases, with 15 bases between them. The germline CDR1 and CDR2 sequences are MDHEN and SYDVKM. The CDR3 covers 14 residues. CDR3 region: CASSSGYWRKTQYF. CDR3 DNA: TGTGCCAGCAGTTCGGGGTACTGGAGGAAGACCCAGTACTTC.

This clonotype was seen ten or more times. The V gene is TRBV5-1, the J gene TRBJ2-1; unclear D gene. The CDR3 contains 16 residues. Germline assignment: CDR1 SGHRS and CDR2 YFSETQ. Trimming removed 3 bases at V and 2 bases at J, with 15 bases between. The CDR3 DNA sequence: TGCGCCAGCAGCTCAATGAACCCCAAAACCTACAATGAGCAGTTCTTC. Its translation is CASSSMNPKTYNEQFF.

This chain joins TRBV5-1 and TRBJ2-2; D is unresolved. Trimming cost V 3 bases and J 2 bases, with 11 bases left between them. This CDR3 comprises 15 residues. CDR1 SGHRS and CDR2 YFSETQ come from the germline V gene. The CDR3 DNA follows: TGCGCCAGCAGCTCGACTCTGGGAAACACCGGGGAGCTGTTTTTT. It yields the protein CASSSTLGNTGELFF.

On this clonotype: At one end, the junction sequence differs from germline, possibly due to a read error. This chain links TRBV2 with TRBJ2-3, with TRBD2 matching 12 bases. The CDR3 extends over 20 amino acids. Germline CDR1 reads SNHLY; CDR2 reads FYNNEI. The CDR3: CASRNPRRTSGIHFTGTQYF. Written as DNA, the CDR3 is TGTGCCAGCAGGAATCCCCGTAGGACTAGCGGGATACACTTCACAGGTACGCAGTATTTT.

On this clonotype itself: One end of the junction is discordant with germline, which a read error may explain. The gene calls are TRBV28 and TRBJ2-2, with TRBD2 matching 7 bases. The germline V gene has CDR1 MDHEN and CDR2 SYDVKM. The CDR3 runs 16 residues. The CDR3 coding sequence is TGTGCCAGCAGTCCCCTCGGGAGGCGAGGAACCGGGGAGCTGTCTTTT. It encodes CASSPLGRRGTGELSF. Using reference TRBV28 and TRBJ2-2 for the parts outside the CDR3, the full variable domain is DVKVTQSSRYLVKRTGEKVFLECVQDMDHENMFWYRQDPGLGLRLIYFSYDVKMKEKGDIPEGYSVSREKKERFSLILESASTNQTSMYLCASSPLGRRGTGELSFGEGSRLTVL.

This clonotype was counted at least ten times. The chain combines TRBV2 with TRBJ1-3, with D unresolved. V shed 4 bases and J shed 0 bases, with 7 bases lying between them. Looked up from germline, CDR1 is SNHLY and CDR2 is FYNNEI. CDR3 size: 14 residues. As DNA, the CDR3 is TGTGCCAGCAGTGGCTGGAGCTCTGGAAACACCATATATTTT. Translation: CASSGWSSGNTIYF.

The sample holds many counts of this clonotype. The chain combines TRBV20-1 with TRBJ2-1; tentatively, D is TRBD2 (6 bases). Germline V gene lookup returns CDR1 DFQATT and CDR2 SNEGSKA (reference sequence). Trimming cost V 0 bases and J 4 bases, with 10 bases left between them. The CDR3 sequence is 14 residues long. The CDR3 loop is CSARDSGLYNEQFF. CDR3 DNA sequence: TGCAGTGCTAGAGATTCGGGACTTTACAATGAGCAGTTCTTC.

This clonotype was counted ten times or more. The chain is built from TRBV12-3 or TRBV12-4 and TRBJ1-5, with TRBD1 identical over 7 bases. The CDR3 has 12 amino acids. With 5 bases clipped from V and 7 bases from J, the junction kept 2 bases outside the gene matches. The CDR3 DNA is TGTGCCAGCAGTAGGACAGGCCAGCCCCAGCATTTT. As protein: CASSRTGQPQHF.

Note on this clonotype: With a much larger clone just one base away, this may be a read error. The J gene is TRBJ2-1, the V gene TRBV9; maybe TRBD1 (6 bases). The CDR3 has 12 amino acids. The V end was cut by 4 bases, the J end by 6 bases, with 8 bases between. Germline V gene sequence: CDR1 SGDLS, CDR2 YYNGEE. CDR3 region: CASSTGFNEQFF. The CDR3 DNA sequence: TGTGCCAGCAGCACAGGGTTCAATGAGCAGTTCTTC.

This clonotype was seen repeatedly, ten times or more. V gene TRBV28 combines with J gene TRBJ1-1; 8 nucleotides align to TRBD1. Germline-derived CDR1 and CDR2 are MDHEN and SYDVKM. V gave up 5 bases and J gave up 3 bases; unmatched junction bases: 11. The CDR3 runs 16 residues. The CDR3 reads CASSPRQGRTHTEAFF. DNA of the CDR3: TGTGCCAGCAGTCCAAGACAGGGGAGGACCCACACTGAAGCTTTCTTT. The variable domain in full, completed from reference TRBV28 and TRBJ1-1, reads DVKVTQSSRYLVKRTGEKVFLECVQDMDHENMFWYRQDPGLGLRLIYFSYDVKMKEKGDIPEGYSVSREKKERFSLILESASTNQTSMYLCASSPRQGRTHTEAFFGQGTRLTVV.

In this sample, this clonotype turned up many times. This chain joins TRBV20-1 and TRBJ2-7; TRBD2 matches at 8 bases. J lost 2 bases, V lost 3 bases, and 0 bases had no gene match. This CDR3 has 12 amino acids. Germline V CDR1 and CDR2: DFQATT, SNEGSKA (reference sequence). The CDR3 reads CSASGRAYEQYF. CDR3 DNA sequence: TGCAGTGCTAGCGGGAGGGCCTACGAGCAGTACTTC.

This clonotype was found many times. The rearrangement links TRBV5-1 to TRBJ2-7; 9 nucleotides align to TRBD1. Germline V gene lookup returns CDR1 SGHRS and CDR2 YFSETQ. The CDR3 loop spans 19 amino acids. V lost 4 bases to trimming and J lost 3 bases; unmatched junction nucleotides: 20. The CDR3 sequence: CASSGTNRGRRKFFYEQYF. The CDR3 bases are TGCGCCAGCAGCGGGACTAACAGGGGGCGCAGGAAGTTCTTCTACGAGCAGTACTTC.

This clonotype was observed many times. The chain combines TRBV27 with TRBJ2-7; TRBD1 aligns across 8 bases. The germline CDR1 and CDR2 sequences are MNHEY and SMNVEV (reference sequence). The CDR3 runs 15 residues. V lost 5 bases, J lost 1 base, and 7 bases stayed unmatched. In DNA, the CDR3 is TGTGCCAGCAGTCGGACAGGGATCAGGTCCTACGAGCAGTACTTC. It specifies CASSRTGIRSYEQYF.